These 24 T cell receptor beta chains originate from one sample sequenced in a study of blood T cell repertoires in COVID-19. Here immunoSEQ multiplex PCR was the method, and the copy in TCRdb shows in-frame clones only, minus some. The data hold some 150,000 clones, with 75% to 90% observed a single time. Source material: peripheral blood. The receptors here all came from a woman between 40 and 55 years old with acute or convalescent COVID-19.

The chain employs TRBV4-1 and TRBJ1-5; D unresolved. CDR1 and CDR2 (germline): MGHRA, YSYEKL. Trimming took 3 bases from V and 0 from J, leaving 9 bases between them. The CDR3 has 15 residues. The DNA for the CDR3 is TGCGCCAGCAGCCACCAGGTGTTTAGCAATCAGCCCCAGCATTTT. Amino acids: CASSHQVFSNQPQHF.

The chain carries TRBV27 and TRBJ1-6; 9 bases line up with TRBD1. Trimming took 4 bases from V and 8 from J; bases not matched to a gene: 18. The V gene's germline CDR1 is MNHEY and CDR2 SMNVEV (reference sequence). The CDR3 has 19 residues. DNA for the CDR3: TGTGCCAGCAGTTCCTCAGCTTTACAGGGGGCCTTTATTGATTCACCCCTCCACTTT. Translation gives CASSSSALQGAFIDSPLHF.

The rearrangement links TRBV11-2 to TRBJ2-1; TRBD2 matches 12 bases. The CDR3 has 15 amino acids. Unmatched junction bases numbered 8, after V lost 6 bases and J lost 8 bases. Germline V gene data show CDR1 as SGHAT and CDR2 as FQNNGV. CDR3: CASRQTSGSHDEQFF. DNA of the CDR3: TGTGCCAGCAGACAGACTAGCGGGAGTCACGATGAGCAGTTCTTC.

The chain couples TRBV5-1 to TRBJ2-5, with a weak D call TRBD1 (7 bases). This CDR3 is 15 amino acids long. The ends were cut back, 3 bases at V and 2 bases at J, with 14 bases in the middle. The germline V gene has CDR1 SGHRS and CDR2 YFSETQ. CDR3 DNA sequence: TGCGCCAGCAGCTACAGGGGCGCGGGGCAAGAGACCCAGTACTTC. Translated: CASSYRGAGQETQYF.

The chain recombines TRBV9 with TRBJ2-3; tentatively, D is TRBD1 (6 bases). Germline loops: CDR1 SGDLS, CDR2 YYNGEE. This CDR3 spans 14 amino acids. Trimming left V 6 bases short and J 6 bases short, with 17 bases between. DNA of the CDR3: TGTGCCAGCAAGAAAGGGACACTGGGGGATACGCAGTATTTT. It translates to CASKKGTLGDTQYF. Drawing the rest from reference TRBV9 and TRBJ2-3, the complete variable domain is DSGVTQTPKHLITATGQRVTLRCSPRSGDLSVYWYQQSLDQGLQFLIQYYNGEERAKGNILERFSAQQFPDLHSELNLSSLELGDSALYFCASKKGTLGDTQYFGPGTRLTVL.

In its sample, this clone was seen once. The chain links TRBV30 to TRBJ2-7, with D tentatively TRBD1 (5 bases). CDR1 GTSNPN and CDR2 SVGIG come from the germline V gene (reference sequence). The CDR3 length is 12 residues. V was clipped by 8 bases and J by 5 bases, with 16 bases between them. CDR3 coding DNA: TGTGCCGGCAGGACAAATACCCACGAGCAGTACTTC. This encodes CAGRTNTHEQYF. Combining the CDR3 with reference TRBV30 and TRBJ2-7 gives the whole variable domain SQTIHQWPATLVQPVGSPLSLECTVEGTSNPNLYWYRQAAGRGLQLLFYSVGIGQISSEVPQNLSASRPQDRQFILSSKKLLLSDSGFYLCAGRTNTHEQYFGPGTRLTVT.

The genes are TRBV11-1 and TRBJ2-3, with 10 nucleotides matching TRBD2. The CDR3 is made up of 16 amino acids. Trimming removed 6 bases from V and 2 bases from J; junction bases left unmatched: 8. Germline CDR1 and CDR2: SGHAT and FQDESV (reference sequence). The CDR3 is CASRNLAGDLTDTQYF. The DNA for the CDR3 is TGTGCCAGCAGGAATCTAGCGGGGGACCTCACAGATACGCAGTATTTT. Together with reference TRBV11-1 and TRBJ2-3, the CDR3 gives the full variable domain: EAEVAQSPRYKITEKSQAVAFWCDPISGHATLYWYRQILGQGPELLVQFQDESVVDDSQLPKDRFSAERLKGVDSTLKIQPAELGDSAMYLCASRNLAGDLTDTQYFGPGTRLTVL.

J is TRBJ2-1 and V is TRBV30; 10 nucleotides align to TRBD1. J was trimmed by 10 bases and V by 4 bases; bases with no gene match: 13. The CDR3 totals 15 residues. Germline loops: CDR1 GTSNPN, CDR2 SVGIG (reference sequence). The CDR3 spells CAWNGGTGAFREQFF. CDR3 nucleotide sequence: TGTGCCTGGAATGGGGGGACAGGGGCCTTCAGGGAGCAGTTCTTC.

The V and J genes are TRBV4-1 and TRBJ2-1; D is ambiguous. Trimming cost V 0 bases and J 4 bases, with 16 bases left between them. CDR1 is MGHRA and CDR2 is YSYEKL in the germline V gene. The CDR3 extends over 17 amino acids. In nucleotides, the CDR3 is TGCGCCAGCAGCCAAGATACGCTTAGAGTACTTTACAATGAGCAGTTCTTC. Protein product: CASSQDTLRVLYNEQFF.

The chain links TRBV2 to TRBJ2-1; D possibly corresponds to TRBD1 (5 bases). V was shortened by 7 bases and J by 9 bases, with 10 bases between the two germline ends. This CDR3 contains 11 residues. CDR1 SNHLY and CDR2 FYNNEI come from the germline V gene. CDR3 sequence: CASTAQGEQFF. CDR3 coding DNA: TGTGCCAGCACTGCGCAGGGTGAGCAGTTCTTC.

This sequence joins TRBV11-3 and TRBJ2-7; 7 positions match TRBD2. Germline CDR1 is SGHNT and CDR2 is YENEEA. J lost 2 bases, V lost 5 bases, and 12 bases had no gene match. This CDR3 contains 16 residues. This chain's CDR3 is CASSPLFGLAAYEQYF. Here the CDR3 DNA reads TGTGCCAGCAGCCCCCTCTTCGGGCTAGCGGCCTACGAGCAGTACTTC.

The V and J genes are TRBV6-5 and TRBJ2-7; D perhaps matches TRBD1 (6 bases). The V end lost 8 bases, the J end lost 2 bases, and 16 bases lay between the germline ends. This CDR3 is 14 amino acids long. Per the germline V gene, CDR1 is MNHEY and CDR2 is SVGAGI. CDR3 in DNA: TGTGCCAGCCGCCGCCAGCAGGGGACCTACGAGCAGTACTTC. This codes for CASRRQQGTYEQYF.

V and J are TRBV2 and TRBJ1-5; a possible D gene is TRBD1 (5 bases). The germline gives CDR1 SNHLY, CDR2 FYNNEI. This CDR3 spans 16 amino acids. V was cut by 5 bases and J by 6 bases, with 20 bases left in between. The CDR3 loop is CASSPIRAGRSQPQHF. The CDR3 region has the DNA TGTGCCAGCAGTCCTATCCGGGCAGGGCGGAGTCAGCCCCAGCATTTT.

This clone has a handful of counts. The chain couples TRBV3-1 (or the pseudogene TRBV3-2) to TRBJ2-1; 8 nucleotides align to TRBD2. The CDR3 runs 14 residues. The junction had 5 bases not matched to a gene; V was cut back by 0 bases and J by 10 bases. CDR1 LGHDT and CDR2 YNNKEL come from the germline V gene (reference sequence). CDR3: CASSQDGSGEEQFF. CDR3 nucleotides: TGTGCCAGCAGCCAAGACGGTAGCGGGGAGGAGCAGTTCTTC.

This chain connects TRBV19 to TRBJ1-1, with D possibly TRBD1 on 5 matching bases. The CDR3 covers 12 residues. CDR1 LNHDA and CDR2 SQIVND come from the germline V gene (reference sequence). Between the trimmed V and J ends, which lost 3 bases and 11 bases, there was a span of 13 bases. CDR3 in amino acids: CASSMGPNGAFF. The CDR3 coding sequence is TGTGCCAGTAGTATGGGGCCAAATGGGGCTTTCTTT.

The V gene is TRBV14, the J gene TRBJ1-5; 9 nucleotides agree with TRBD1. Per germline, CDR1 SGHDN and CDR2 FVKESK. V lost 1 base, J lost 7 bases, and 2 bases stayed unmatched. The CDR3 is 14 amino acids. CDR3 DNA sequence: TGTGCCAGCAGCCAAGCAGGGACAGGGCAGCCCCAGCATTTT. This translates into CASSQAGTGQPQHF.

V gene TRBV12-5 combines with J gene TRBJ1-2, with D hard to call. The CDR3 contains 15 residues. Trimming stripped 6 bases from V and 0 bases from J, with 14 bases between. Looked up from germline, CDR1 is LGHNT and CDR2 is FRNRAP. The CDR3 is CASGQTLYPNYGYTF. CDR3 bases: TGTGCTAGTGGACAAACCCTTTATCCTAACTATGGCTACACCTTC.

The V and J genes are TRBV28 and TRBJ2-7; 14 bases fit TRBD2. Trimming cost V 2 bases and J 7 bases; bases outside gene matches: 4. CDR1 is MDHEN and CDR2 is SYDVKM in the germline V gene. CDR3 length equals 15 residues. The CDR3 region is CASSLAGLAGEEQYF. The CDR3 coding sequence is TGTGCCAGCAGTTTAGCGGGACTAGCGGGAGAGGAGCAGTACTTC.

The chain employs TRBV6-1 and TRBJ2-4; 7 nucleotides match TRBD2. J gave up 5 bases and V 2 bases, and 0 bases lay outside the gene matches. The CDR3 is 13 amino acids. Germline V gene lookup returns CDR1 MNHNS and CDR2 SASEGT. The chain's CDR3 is CASSELAENIQYF. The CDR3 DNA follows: TGTGCCAGCAGTGAACTAGCGGAAAACATTCAGTACTTC.

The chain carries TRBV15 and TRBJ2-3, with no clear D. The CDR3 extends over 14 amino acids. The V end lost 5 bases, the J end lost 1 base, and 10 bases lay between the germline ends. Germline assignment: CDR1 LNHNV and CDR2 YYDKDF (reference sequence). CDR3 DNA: TGTGCCACCAGCCTGCTCACTGGCACAGATACGCAGTATTTT. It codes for CATSLLTGTDTQYF. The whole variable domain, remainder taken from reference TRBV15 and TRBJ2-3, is DAMVIQNPRYQVTQFGKPVTLSCSQTLNHNVMYWYQQKSSQAPKLLFHYYDKDFNNEADTPDNFQSRRPNTSFCFLDIRSPGLGDTAMYLCATSLLTGTDTQYFGPGTRLTVL.

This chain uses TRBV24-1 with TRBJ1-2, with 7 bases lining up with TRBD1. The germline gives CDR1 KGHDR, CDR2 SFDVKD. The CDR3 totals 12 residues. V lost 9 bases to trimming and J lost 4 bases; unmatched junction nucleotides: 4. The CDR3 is CATRDSTYGYTF. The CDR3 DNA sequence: TGTGCCACCCGGGACAGCACCTATGGCTACACCTTC.

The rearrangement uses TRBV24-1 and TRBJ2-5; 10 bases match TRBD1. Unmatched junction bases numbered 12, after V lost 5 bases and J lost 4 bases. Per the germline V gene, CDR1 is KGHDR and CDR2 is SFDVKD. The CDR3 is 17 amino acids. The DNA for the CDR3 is TGTGCCACCAGTGCCCCTCCCGGGACAGGGGATTCAGAGACCCAGTACTTC. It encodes CATSAPPGTGDSETQYF.

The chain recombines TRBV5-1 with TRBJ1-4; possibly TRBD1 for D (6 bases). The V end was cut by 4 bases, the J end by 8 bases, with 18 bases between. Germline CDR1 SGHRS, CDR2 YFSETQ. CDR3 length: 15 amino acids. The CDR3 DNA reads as TGCGCCAGCAGCATAACCCCGGCAGGGGAGGAAAAACTGTTTTTT. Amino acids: CASSITPAGEEKLFF.

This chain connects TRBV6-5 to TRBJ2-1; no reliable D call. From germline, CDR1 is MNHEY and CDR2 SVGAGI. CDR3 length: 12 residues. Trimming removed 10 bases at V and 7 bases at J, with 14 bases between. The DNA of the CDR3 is TGTGCCATCGCAGGTAGTTTGAATGAGCAGTTCTTC. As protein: CAIAGSLNEQFF.